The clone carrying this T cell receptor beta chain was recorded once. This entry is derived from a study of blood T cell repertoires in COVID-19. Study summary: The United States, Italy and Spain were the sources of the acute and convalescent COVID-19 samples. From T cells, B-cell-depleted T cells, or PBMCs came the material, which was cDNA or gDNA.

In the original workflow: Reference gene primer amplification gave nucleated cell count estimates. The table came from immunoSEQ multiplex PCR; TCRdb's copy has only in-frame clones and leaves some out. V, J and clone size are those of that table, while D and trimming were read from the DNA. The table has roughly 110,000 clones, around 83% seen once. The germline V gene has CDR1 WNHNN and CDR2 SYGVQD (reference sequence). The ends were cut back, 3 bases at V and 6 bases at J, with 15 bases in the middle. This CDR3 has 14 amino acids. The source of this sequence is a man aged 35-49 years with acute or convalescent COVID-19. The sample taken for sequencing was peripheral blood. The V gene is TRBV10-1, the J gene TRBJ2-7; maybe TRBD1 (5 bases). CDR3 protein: CASSDPVQGSEQYF. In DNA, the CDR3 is TGCGCCAGCAGTGACCCGGTTCAGGGCTCCGAGCAGTACTTC.